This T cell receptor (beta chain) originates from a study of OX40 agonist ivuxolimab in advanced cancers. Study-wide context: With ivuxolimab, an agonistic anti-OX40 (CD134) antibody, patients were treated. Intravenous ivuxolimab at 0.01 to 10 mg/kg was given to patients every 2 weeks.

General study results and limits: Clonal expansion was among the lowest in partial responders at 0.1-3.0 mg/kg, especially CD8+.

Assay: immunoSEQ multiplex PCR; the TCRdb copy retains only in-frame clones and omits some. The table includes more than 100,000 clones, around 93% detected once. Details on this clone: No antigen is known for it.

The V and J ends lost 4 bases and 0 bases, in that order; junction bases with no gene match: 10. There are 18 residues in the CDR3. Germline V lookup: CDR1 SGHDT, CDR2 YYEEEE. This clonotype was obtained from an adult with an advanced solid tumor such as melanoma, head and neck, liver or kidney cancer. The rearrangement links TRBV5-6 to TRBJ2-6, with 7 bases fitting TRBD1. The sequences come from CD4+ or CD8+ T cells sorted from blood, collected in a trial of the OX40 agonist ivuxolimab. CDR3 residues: CASSHRQGTISGANVLTF. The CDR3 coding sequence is TGTGCCAGCAGCCACCGACAGGGAACAATCTCTGGGGCCAACGTCCTGACTTTC.